This T cell receptor beta chain was documented in a study of beta chain features in type 1 diabetes. Study-wide results and caveats: People with Type 1 diabetes carried modestly yet significantly shorter TCRB CDR3s in all four CD4+ subsets. PCR could preferentially amplify shorter templates, alike in patients and controls. Cells expressing TCR highly could be over-represented by cDNA sequencing.

Sequenced material consisted of expressed TCRB transcripts (all of the isolated RNA was reverse transcribed). The assay was immunoSEQ multiplex PCR, and TCRdb's table has in-frame clones only and misses some. The sample includes roughly 150,000 clones, 10% of them seen just once. Looked up from germline, CDR1 is MNHEY and CDR2 is SMNVEV (reference sequence). CDR3 size: 16 residues. The trim removed 2 bases at V and 8 bases at J, leaving 12 bases unmatched. Comments on this clone: Its antigen is currently unknown.

The sequencing input was central memory CD4+ T cells from blood. The rearrangement links TRBV27 to TRBJ2-4; 7 positions agree with TRBD1. The receptor was isolated from a man younger than 45 with type 1 diabetes. CDR3 loop: CASSLVGGVRRYIQYF. The DNA of the CDR3 is TGTGCCAGCAGTTTAGTAGGGGGCGTAAGGAGATACATTCAGTACTTC.